Below are 23 T cell receptor beta chains sequenced from a single sample in a study of T cell changes during pregnancy in multiple sclerosis. Some clones are missing from TCRdb's copy, which holds only in-frame ones; the method was immunoSEQ multiplex PCR. The table records tens of thousands of clones, less than 95% of them present only once. The sequences come from peripheral blood, collected in the third trimester of pregnancy. These receptors all come from a female donor with multiple sclerosis, enrolled in a pregnancy study.

V gene TRBV30 combines with J gene TRBJ2-5; 10 bases match TRBD2. Germline CDR1 is GTSNPN and CDR2 is SVGIG (reference sequence). Unmatched junction bases numbered 6, after V lost 1 base and J lost 7 bases. This CDR3 has 14 amino acids. Written as DNA, the CDR3 is TGTGCCTGGAGTGCTAGCGGGGGTTCAGGGACCCAGTACTTC. Translated: CAWSASGGSGTQYF.

The chain recombines TRBV9 with TRBJ1-2; D possibly corresponds to TRBD1 (5 bases). Germline V gives CDR1 SGDLS, CDR2 YYNGEE. The CDR3 is made up of 17 amino acids. Trimming pared 4 bases from V and 4 bases from J, leaving 23 bases between. CDR3 loop: CASSHQRKQAGGYGYTF. Written as DNA, the CDR3 is TGTGCCAGCAGCCATCAACGAAAACAGGCCGGCGGCTATGGCTACACCTTC.

CDR3: CASTPTVNYGYTF. CDR3 DNA sequence: TGTGCCAGCACCCCCACAGTTAACTATGGCTACACCTTC. This sequence joins TRBV7-2 and TRBJ1-2; D ambiguous. From germline, CDR1 is SGHTA and CDR2 FQGNSA. V lost 7 bases, J lost 1 base, and 10 bases lay in between. CDR3 length: 13 amino acids.

The J gene is TRBJ2-1, the V gene TRBV30, with a possible D match to TRBD2 (6 bases). The germline V gene has CDR1 GTSNPN and CDR2 SVGIG (reference sequence). This CDR3 contains 15 residues. With 3 bases removed from V and 6 bases from J, the gap between germline ends came to 18 bases. DNA of the CDR3: TGTGCCTGGAGGAGAGTGGCAGGGAGGTTCAATGAGCAGTTCTTC. Protein sequence: CAWRRVAGRFNEQFF. Looking up the rest from reference TRBV30 and TRBJ2-1 gives the full variable domain: SQTIHQWPATLVQPVGSPLSLECTVEGTSNPNLYWYRQAAGRGLQLLFYSVGIGQISSEVPQNLSASRPQDRQFILSSKKLLLSDSGFYLCAWRRVAGRFNEQFFGPGTRLTVL.

The V gene is TRBV19, the J gene TRBJ2-1; 7 positions agree with TRBD2. Germline trimming cut 7 bases from V and 4 bases from J; bases unmatched to any gene: 10. Germline CDR1 is LNHDA and CDR2 is SQIVND (reference sequence). The CDR3 runs 15 residues. The CDR3 region has the DNA TGTGCCAGTACGCCGGGGGGTCCTCAATACAATGAGCAGTTCTTC. This encodes CASTPGGPQYNEQFF.

V is TRBV7-2 and J is TRBJ2-2; 10 bases are a match to TRBD2. The CDR3 contains 15 residues. CDR1 SGHTA and CDR2 FQGNSA come from the germline V gene. V lost 5 bases, J lost 4 bases, and 4 bases stayed unmatched. CDR3 bases: TGTGCCAGCAGCATCTGGACTAGCGGCACCGGGGAGCTGTTTTTT. Translated, it gives CASSIWTSGTGELFF.

This clone is a singleton in its sample. The CDR3 DNA sequence: TGTGCCATCAGTGAGTCGGGGACAGGGAGAGGCTACACCTTC. It encodes CAISESGTGRGYTF. The rearrangement links TRBV10-3 to TRBJ1-2; 9 bases are shared with TRBD1. V was clipped by 0 bases and J by 8 bases; unmatched bases: 4. This CDR3 has 14 residues. Germline CDR1 ENHRY, CDR2 SYGVKD.

J is TRBJ2-1 and V is TRBV5-6, with D possibly TRBD2 on 6 matching bases. V lost 0 bases and J lost 4, with 11 bases in between. The CDR3 has 15 residues. Germline CDR1 and CDR2: SGHDT and YYEEEE. CDR3 DNA: TGTGCCAGCAGCTTGGCTCCCCTAGCGTACAATGAGCAGTTCTTC. Its protein is CASSLAPLAYNEQFF. Based on the CDR3 plus reference TRBV5-6 and TRBJ2-1, the full variable domain is DAGVTQSPTHLIKTRGQQVTLRCSPKSGHDTVSWYQQALGQGPQFIFQYYEEEERQRGNFPDRFSGHQFPNYSSELNVNALLLGDSALYLCASSLAPLAYNEQFFGPGTRLTVL.

The CDR3 loop is CASSNRGDQPQHF. The CDR3, as DNA: TGTGCCAGCAGCAACAGGGGCGATCAGCCCCAGCATTTT. The chain has TRBV6-4 and TRBJ1-5; 7 positions agree with TRBD1. Per the germline V gene, CDR1 is MRHNA and CDR2 is SNTAGT. V trimming: 6 bases; J trimming: 5 bases; junction bases outside the gene matches: 4. The CDR3 is made up of 13 amino acids.

The rearrangement uses TRBV5-1 and TRBJ2-5; TRBD2 agrees at 10 bases. V shed 1 base, J shed 2 bases, and the junction held 2 bases outside the gene matches. This CDR3 spans 15 amino acids. Germline CDR1 is SGHRS and CDR2 is YFSETQ. CDR3 residues: CASSLLAGAQETQYF. As DNA, the CDR3 is TGCGCCAGCAGCTTGCTAGCGGGGGCACAAGAGACCCAGTACTTC.

The rearrangement joins TRBV27 to TRBJ2-2; 10 bases agree with TRBD2. V shed 9 bases and J 5 bases; nucleotides not matched to a gene: 6. The CDR3 has 14 residues. From germline, CDR1 is MNHEY and CDR2 SMNVEV (reference sequence). In nucleotides, the CDR3 is TGTGCCAGTGGGGGACTAGCGCGGACCGGGGAGCTGTTTTTT. Protein sequence: CASGGLARTGELFF.

This rearrangement joins TRBV4-2 to TRBJ1-2; TRBD1 matches at 8 bases. The CDR3 totals 16 residues. With 0 bases clipped from V and 4 bases from J, the junction kept 7 bases outside the gene matches. Germline V gene sequence: CDR1 LGHNA, CDR2 YNFKEQ. The CDR3 reads CASSQDRAGGSYGYTF. CDR3 coding DNA: TGTGCCAGCAGCCAAGATAGGGCAGGGGGCAGCTATGGCTACACCTTC.

The J gene is TRBJ2-1, the V gene TRBV19; TRBD2 agrees at 8 bases. The trim removed 3 bases at V and 4 bases at J, leaving 5 bases unmatched. The length of the CDR3 is 15 residues. Germline lookup yields CDR1 LNHDA and CDR2 SQIVND (reference sequence). Written as DNA, the CDR3 is TGTGCCAGTAGTATGAGCGGGGGAGGATACAATGAGCAGTTCTTC. Its protein product is CASSMSGGGYNEQFF. The full variable domain, with the rest looked up from reference TRBV19 and TRBJ2-1, is DGGITQSPKYLFRKEGQNVTLSCEQNLNHDAMYWYRQDPGQGLRLIYYSQIVNDFQKGDIAEGYSVSREKKESFPLTVTSAQKNPTAFYLCASSMSGGGYNEQFFGPGTRLTVL.

This clone was recorded only once. The chain carries TRBV2 and TRBJ2-3, with TRBD2 identical over 7 bases. The germline CDR1 and CDR2 sequences are SNHLY and FYNNEI. V gave up 4 bases and J gave up 6 bases; unmatched junction bases: 16. This CDR3 spans 17 amino acids. Here the CDR3 DNA reads TGTGCCAGCAGTGGAATCGGACTAGGTCAGTGGGTCGATACGCAGTATTTT. This gives the protein CASSGIGLGQWVDTQYF.

The chain carries TRBV30 and TRBJ1-5; perhaps TRBD1 as D (6 bases). V was clipped by 0 bases and J by 0 bases, with 9 bases between them. Germline CDR1 is GTSNPN and CDR2 is SVGIG (reference sequence). The length of the CDR3 is 15 residues. The CDR3 nucleotides are TGTGCCTGGAGTGTGGGGGCAGTTAGCAATCAGCCCCAGCATTTT. Its protein product is CAWSVGAVSNQPQHF.

The rearrangement joins TRBV19 to TRBJ2-6; possible D gene TRBD2, 5 bases. Between the trimmed V and J ends, which lost 5 bases and 0 bases, there was a span of 11 bases. The germline V gene encodes CDR1 LNHDA and CDR2 SQIVND (reference sequence). This CDR3 is 16 amino acids long. The CDR3 DNA is TGTGCCAGTAGTCGGGGATCGAGCTCTGGGGCCAACGTCCTGACTTTC. Translation: CASSRGSSSGANVLTF.

The V and J genes are TRBV30 and TRBJ2-7; the D gene is possibly TRBD1 (6 bases). Germline values: CDR1 GTSNPN, CDR2 SVGIG (reference sequence). CDR3 length: 14 amino acids. Trimming left V 4 bases short and J 5 bases short, with 18 bases between. The CDR3 sequence is CAWTPRGKRNEQYF. CDR3 sequence (DNA): TGTGCCTGGACCCCGAGGGGGAAGAGGAACGAGCAGTACTTC.

The V and J genes are TRBV30 and TRBJ2-5; D unclear. The germline CDR1 and CDR2 sequences are GTSNPN and SVGIG (reference sequence). This CDR3 is built from 12 residues. With 4 bases removed from V and 2 bases from J, the gap between germline ends came to 8 bases. DNA of the CDR3: TGTGCCTGGACCATCACTCAAGAGACCCAGTACTTC. Translated, it gives CAWTITQETQYF. The variable domain in full, completed from reference TRBV30 and TRBJ2-5, reads SQTIHQWPATLVQPVGSPLSLECTVEGTSNPNLYWYRQAAGRGLQLLFYSVGIGQISSEVPQNLSASRPQDRQFILSSKKLLLSDSGFYLCAWTITQETQYFGPGTRLLVL.

The chain carries TRBV2 and TRBJ2-3, with a possible D match to TRBD2 (6 bases). Germline V gives CDR1 SNHLY, CDR2 FYNNEI. Trimming cost V 8 bases and J 2 bases, with 17 bases left between them. The CDR3 consists of 15 residues. This CDR3 reads CASLNPGLITDTQYF. The CDR3 DNA follows: TGTGCCAGCCTAAACCCGGGACTCATCACAGATACGCAGTATTTT.

V usage is TRBV6-5 and J usage is TRBJ1-5; 9 bases align to TRBD1. The CDR3 spans 14 residues. Germline V lookup: CDR1 MNHEY, CDR2 SVGAGI. Trimming at V came to 8 bases and at J to 0 bases, leaving 2 bases not matched to a gene. CDR3 protein: CASRGQGSNQPQHF. The DNA for the CDR3 is TGTGCCAGCCGGGGACAGGGTAGCAATCAGCCCCAGCATTTT.

V gene TRBV30 combines with J gene TRBJ2-1; no reliable D call. The V end lost 0 bases, the J end lost 8 bases, and 5 bases lay between the germline ends. The CDR3 length is 11 residues. Germline CDR1 is GTSNPN and CDR2 is SVGIG (reference sequence). The CDR3 loop reads CAWSVLYEQFF. In nucleotides, the CDR3 is TGTGCCTGGAGTGTACTCTATGAGCAGTTCTTC.

The chain is built from TRBV25-1 and TRBJ1-1, with D unresolved. V was cut by 1 base and J by 1 base, with 10 bases left in between. Germline values: CDR1 MGHDK, CDR2 SYGVNS. The CDR3 length is 15 residues. CDR3 sequence (DNA): TGTGCCAGCAGTGAATTGTCGGGAACGAACACTGAAGCTTTCTTT. It translates to CASSELSGTNTEAFF.

Points on this clone: No conserved phenylalanine or tryptophan is present at the end of the CDR3, so a read error is the likely explanation. The V call is TRBV29-1, the J call TRBJ1-6, with 8 bases matching TRBD1. Per germline, CDR1 SQVTM and CDR2 ANQGSEA. J gave up 5 bases and V 6 bases, and 3 bases lay outside the gene matches. CDR3 length: 13 amino acids. CDR3 DNA sequence: TGCAGCGTCCTGGACAGGGATAATTCACCCCTCCACTCT. The encoded protein is CSVLDRDNSPLHS.